Following are 18 T cell receptor beta chains from one sample sequenced in a study of blood T cell repertoires in COVID-19. Data came from immunoSEQ multiplex PCR; TCRdb stores just in-frame clones and leaves some out. The sample contains 40,000 to 50,000 clones, roughly 87% of which appear only once. The sequenced sample was peripheral blood. These receptors all stem from a human donor in a cohort sampled during active COVID-19.

With regard to this clone: Germline and junction disagree at one end, which may indicate a read error. This sequence joins TRBV5-1 and TRBJ2-7; a possible D gene is TRBD2 (5 bases). From germline, CDR1 is SGHRS and CDR2 YFSETQ. The CDR3 extends over 14 amino acids. CDR3: CASSLGTGLLVKRF. CDR3 sequence (DNA): TGCGCCAGCAGCTTGGGTACTGGGCTACTAGTAAAGCGCTTC.

The chain has TRBV18 and TRBJ2-7, with 9 bases matching TRBD1. The CDR3 has 15 residues. V was pared by 3 bases and J by 5 bases, with 8 bases of the junction left unmatched. Germline V lookup: CDR1 KGHSH, CDR2 LQKENI. The CDR3 sequence: CASSPLGQGANEQYF. The DNA for the CDR3 is TGTGCCAGCTCACCTTTGGGACAGGGTGCCAACGAGCAGTACTTC.

The chain is built from TRBV5-1 and TRBJ2-1; 9 bases fit TRBD1. CDR3 length equals 15 residues. Germline CDR1 and CDR2: SGHRS and YFSETQ. V trimming: 0 bases; J trimming: 8 bases; junction bases outside the gene matches: 6. DNA for the CDR3: TGCGCCAGCAGCTTGGGAGGACAGGGGTCAGATGAGCAGTTCTTC. It encodes CASSLGGQGSDEQFF.

CDR3: CASSLAGLPQETQYF. The CDR3 region has the DNA TGCGCCAGCAGCTTGGCCGGTCTGCCTCAAGAGACCCAGTACTTC. The rearrangement uses TRBV5-1 and TRBJ2-5; D uncertain. The ends were cut back, 0 bases at V and 2 bases at J, with 11 bases in the middle. The CDR3 is 15 residues long. Germline loops: CDR1 SGHRS, CDR2 YFSETQ.

The chain combines TRBV3-1 (or the pseudogene TRBV3-2) with TRBJ1-2; a weak D match, TRBD1 (6 bases). V lost 4 bases and J 14 bases, leaving 23 bases between the germline ends. The CDR3 totals 14 residues. Germline values: CDR1 LGHDT, CDR2 YNNKEL (reference sequence). DNA for the CDR3: TGTGCCAGCAGCCTTTCAGCGGGGGGGGCTCAGTTTACCTTC. Protein product: CASSLSAGGAQFTF.

The V call is TRBV12-5, the J call TRBJ1-2, with 10 bases fitting TRBD1. CDR3 length: 16 residues. Germline values: CDR1 LGHNT, CDR2 FRNRAP. V shed 3 bases, J shed 6 bases, and the junction held 10 bases outside the gene matches. CDR3 coding DNA: TGTGCTAGTGGTTTTTCCCGCAGGGACAGGGGTGATGGCTACACCTTC. Protein sequence: CASGFSRRDRGDGYTF.

This clone was observed a few times. This chain joins TRBV7-9 and TRBJ2-2, with TRBD2 matching 10 bases. The CDR3 length is 14 residues. Unmatched junction bases numbered 3, after V lost 7 bases and J lost 4 bases. The germline CDR1 and CDR2 sequences are SEHNR and FQNEAQ (reference sequence). Here the CDR3 DNA reads TGTGCCAGCAAGACTAGCGGGCTCACCGGGGAGCTGTTTTTT. This sequence encodes CASKTSGLTGELFF.

A single count supports this clone. The chain recombines TRBV12-5 with TRBJ2-1; TRBD1 aligns across 8 bases. The CDR3 totals 16 residues. Trimming removed 1 base from V and 8 bases from J; junction bases left unmatched: 10. Per the germline V gene, CDR1 is LGHNT and CDR2 is FRNRAP. Written as DNA, the CDR3 is TGTGCTAGTGGTTTGGGACTCACCAGACAGGGGCATGAGCAGTTCTTC. It specifies CASGLGLTRQGHEQFF. Full variable domain (remainder filled in from reference TRBV12-5 and TRBJ2-1): DARVTQTPRHKVTEMGQEVTMRCQPILGHNTVFWYRQTMMQGLELLAYFRNRAPLDDSGMPKDRFSAEMPDATLATLKIQPSEPRDSAVYFCASGLGLTRQGHEQFFGPGTRLTVL.

The chain has TRBV3-1 (or the pseudogene TRBV3-2) and TRBJ1-2; no reliable D call. Germline V gives CDR1 LGHDT, CDR2 YNNKEL (reference sequence). Deletions cut 3 bases from V and 4 bases from J, with 12 bases between. This CDR3 spans 14 amino acids. CDR3 loop: CASSHGGSSYGYTF. CDR3 coding DNA: TGTGCCAGCAGCCACGGTGGGTCTAGCTATGGCTACACCTTC.

This clone was counted between two and nine times. The chain employs TRBV10-2 and TRBJ2-1; D is undetermined. V shed 3 bases and J shed 1 base, with 10 bases lying between them. Germline V lookup: CDR1 WSHSY, CDR2 SAAADI. This CDR3 is built from 15 residues. Here the CDR3 reads CASSDGLVSYNEQFF. In DNA form, the CDR3 reads TGCGCCAGCAGTGATGGGCTGGTGTCCTACAATGAGCAGTTCTTC.

The genes are TRBV19 and TRBJ2-1; no clear D. CDR3 length: 12 amino acids. Germline CDR1 LNHDA, CDR2 SQIVND (reference sequence). Trimming took 7 bases from V and 8 from J, leaving 12 bases between them. The CDR3 loop is CASTSPHYEQFF. For the CDR3, the DNA is TGTGCCAGTACCTCCCCCCACTATGAGCAGTTCTTC. Based on the CDR3 plus reference TRBV19 and TRBJ2-1, the full variable domain is DGGITQSPKYLFRKEGQNVTLSCEQNLNHDAMYWYRQDPGQGLRLIYYSQIVNDFQKGDIAEGYSVSREKKESFPLTVTSAQKNPTAFYLCASTSPHYEQFFGPGTRLTVL.

This clone appeared a few times. The V gene is TRBV2, the J gene TRBJ1-1; D uncertain. V was clipped by 7 bases and J by 3 bases, with 6 bases between them. This CDR3 region has 11 residues. The germline V gene has CDR1 SNHLY and CDR2 FYNNEI. The CDR3 reads CASIYDTEAFF. For the CDR3, the DNA is TGTGCCAGCATTTATGACACTGAAGCTTTCTTT.

The genes are TRBV9 and TRBJ2-5; 8 bases align to TRBD1. The trim removed 5 bases at V and 4 bases at J, leaving 10 bases unmatched. Germline V lookup: CDR1 SGDLS, CDR2 YYNGEE. The CDR3 length is 15 residues. Written as DNA, the CDR3 is TGTGCCAGCAGAGAGTATAAACAGGGGGGAGAGACCCAGTACTTC. It translates to CASREYKQGGETQYF.

This clone occurred once. The chain links TRBV29-1 to TRBJ2-7; D is perhaps TRBD2 (5 bases). V was trimmed by 4 bases and J by 1 base, leaving 14 bases between them. Germline-derived CDR1 and CDR2 are SQVTM and ANQGSEA. CDR3 size: 14 residues. The CDR3 reads CSVAFGIKSYEQYF. In DNA form, the CDR3 reads TGCAGCGTTGCGTTCGGGATTAAATCCTACGAGCAGTACTTC.

CDR3 amino acids: CASSLIAGGHVGDTQYF. The CDR3 coding sequence is TGTGCCAGCAGCTTGATAGCGGGAGGGCATGTTGGAGATACGCAGTATTTT. V usage is TRBV5-6 and J usage is TRBJ2-3; 11 nucleotides align to TRBD2. V was clipped by 1 base and J by 5 bases; unmatched bases: 9. Germline V gives CDR1 SGHDT, CDR2 YYEEEE. The CDR3 loop spans 17 amino acids.

The gene calls are TRBV7-9 and TRBJ2-5; 11 bases align to TRBD1. Trimming removed 6 bases from V and 5 bases from J; junction bases left unmatched: 5. In germline, CDR1 is SEHNR, CDR2 FQNEAQ (reference sequence). The CDR3 spans 14 residues. The CDR3 sequence is CASRGQGAGETQYF. In nucleotides, the CDR3 is TGTGCCAGCAGAGGACAGGGGGCCGGGGAGACCCAGTACTTC.

On this clone itself: Within the sample, other DNA sequences also encode this same CDR3. The gene calls are TRBV5-1 and TRBJ2-5; a possible D gene is TRBD1 (6 bases). Germline lookup yields CDR1 SGHRS and CDR2 YFSETQ. The CDR3 has 12 amino acids. Between the trimmed V and J ends, which lost 3 bases and 5 bases, there was a span of 8 bases. Here the CDR3 reads CASSSQGETQYF. CDR3 nucleotides: TGCGCCAGCAGCTCGCAGGGGGAGACCCAGTACTTC.

This clone came up a few times. The J gene is TRBJ2-1, the V gene TRBV7-2; D not certain. This CDR3 contains 14 residues. Trimming shortened V by 3 bases and J by 2 bases, and 8 bases separated the two germline ends. Looked up from germline, CDR1 is SGHTA and CDR2 is FQGNSA. The CDR3 loop reads CASSFAGTYNEQFF. CDR3 DNA sequence: TGTGCCAGCAGCTTTGCAGGTACCTACAATGAGCAGTTCTTC.